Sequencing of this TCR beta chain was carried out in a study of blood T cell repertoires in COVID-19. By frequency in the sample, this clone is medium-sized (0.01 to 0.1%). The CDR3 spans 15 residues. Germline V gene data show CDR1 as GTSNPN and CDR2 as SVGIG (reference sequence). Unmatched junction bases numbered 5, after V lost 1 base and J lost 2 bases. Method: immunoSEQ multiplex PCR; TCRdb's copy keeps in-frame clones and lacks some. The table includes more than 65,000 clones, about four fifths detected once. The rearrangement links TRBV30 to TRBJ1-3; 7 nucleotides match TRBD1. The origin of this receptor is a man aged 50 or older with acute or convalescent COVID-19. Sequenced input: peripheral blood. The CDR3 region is CAWSGVGGPGNTIYF. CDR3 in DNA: TGTGCCTGGAGTGGGGTAGGGGGCCCTGGAAACACCATATATTTT.